This T cell receptor (beta chain) is drawn from a study of patients and donors after allogeneic stem cell transplantation. One entry per CDR3 protein, called by TCRdb with MiXCR from the RT-PCR reads. The top ten clones hold roughly 27% of a sample with about 160,000 distinct CDR3 sequences, about 24% of them seen once. CDR1 SGDLS and CDR2 YYNGEE come from the germline V gene. V was trimmed by 4 bases and J by 2 bases, leaving 15 bases between them. CDR3 size: 16 residues. This TCR was recovered from a human donor who was either an allogeneic HSCT recipient or a stem cell or donor lymphocyte infusion donor (not recorded which). It is not recorded whose cells these are; they may come from a transplant donor. The chain couples TRBV9 to TRBJ2-2; TRBD2 might be the D (5 bases). What was sequenced was blood, either unsorted or a sorted T cell fraction (not recorded which). For the CDR3, the DNA is TGTGCCAGCAGCCCCTACTCCGGGGAAAACACCGGGGAGCTGTTTTTT. Its protein product is CASSPYSGENTGELFF.